This T cell receptor beta chain originates from a study of cytomegalovirus exposure and HLA in healthy donors. V was clipped by 2 bases and J by 4 bases, with 8 bases between them. This CDR3 comprises 13 residues. The germline V gene has CDR1 MNHNY and CDR2 SVGAGI (reference sequence). Study-wide findings and caveats: Analysis was carried out at a later point, and it linked a missense DCLRE1C variant to TCR beta V- and J-gene trimming. In a later analysis, at a false discovery rate of 0.05, roughly 17,000 TCR beta sequences were associated with HLA alleles.

Details on this clone: Its target is unknown.

The PCR used 60 Vbeta and 13 Jbeta primers. Libraries were prepared by immunoSEQ multiplex PCR; TCRdb keeps only in-frame clonotypes and omits some of them. The data show 30,000 to 40,000 clones, roughly 64% seen once. The clonotype comes from a man aged 40-49 years in good health and CMV-seropositive. Sequencing was done on a sample of PBMCs. The rearrangement uses TRBV6-6 and TRBJ1-1; no reliable D call. The CDR3 DNA reads as TGTGCCAGCAGTTACGTTCCAGTCACTGAAGCTTTCTTT. Translating it yields CASSYVPVTEAFF.